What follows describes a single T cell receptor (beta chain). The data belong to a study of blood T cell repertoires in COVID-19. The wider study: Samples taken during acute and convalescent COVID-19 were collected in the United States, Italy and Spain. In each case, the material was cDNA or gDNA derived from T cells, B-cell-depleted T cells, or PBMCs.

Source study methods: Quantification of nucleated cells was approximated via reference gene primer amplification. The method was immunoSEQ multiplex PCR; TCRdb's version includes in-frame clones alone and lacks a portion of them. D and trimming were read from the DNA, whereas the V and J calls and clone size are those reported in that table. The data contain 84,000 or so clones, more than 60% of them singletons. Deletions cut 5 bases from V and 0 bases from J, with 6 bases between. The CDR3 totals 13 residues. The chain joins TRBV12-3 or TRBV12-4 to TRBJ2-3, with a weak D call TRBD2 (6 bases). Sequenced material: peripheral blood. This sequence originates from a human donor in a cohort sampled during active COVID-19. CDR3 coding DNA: TGTGCCAGCAGTAGCGGGAGCACAGATACGCAGTATTTT. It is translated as CASSSGSTDTQYF.